The 27 T cell receptor beta chains below come from one sample, sequenced in a study of shared clonotypes between healthy human individuals. The repertoire was sequenced with immunoSEQ multiplex PCR; TCRdb's copy has only in-frame clones and lacks some. The sample contains about 710,000 clones, 73% of which appear only once. The specimen was memory CD4+ T cells sorted from blood. Subset in this sample: CD45RA-negative fraction. The receptors were gathered from a young woman in good health.

This clone has a count of ten or more. CDR3 sequence: CASTGTRPPAGELFF. DNA for the CDR3: TGCGCCAGCACAGGGACCCGTCCCCCAGCCGGGGAGCTGTTTTTT. This sequence joins TRBV10-1 and TRBJ2-2; D may be TRBD1 or TRBD2 (5 bases each). The V gene's germline CDR1 is WNHNN and CDR2 SYGVQD (reference sequence). The V gene lost 7 bases and the J gene lost 6 bases, with 18 bases spanning the gap. The CDR3 loop spans 15 amino acids.

In this sample, this clone turned up many times. The chain recombines TRBV27 with TRBJ1-2; 9 bases are a match to TRBD1. The CDR3 is made up of 16 amino acids. Germline values: CDR1 MNHEY, CDR2 SMNVEV (reference sequence). V lost 3 bases, J lost 3 bases, and 8 bases stayed unmatched. The CDR3 DNA reads as TGTGCCAGCAGTTTGATGGCCGGGACAGGGCACTATGGCTACACCTTC. Protein sequence: CASSLMAGTGHYGYTF.

In this sample, this clone turned up a few times. V is TRBV6-6 and J is TRBJ2-7; 10 nucleotides align to TRBD2. The CDR3 contains 14 residues. The V gene's germline CDR1 is MNHNY and CDR2 SVGAGI (reference sequence). The V and J ends lost 5 bases and 3 bases, in that order; junction bases with no gene match: 4. CDR3 DNA sequence: TGTGCCAGCAGTCCTAGCGGGAGCTACTACGAGCAGTACTTC. As protein: CASSPSGSYYEQYF.

The gene calls are TRBV18 and TRBJ2-7, with a weak D call TRBD2 (6 bases). Trimming removed 6 bases at V and 4 bases at J, with 22 bases between. The CDR3 contains 16 residues. Germline CDR1 and CDR2: KGHSH and LQKENI. CDR3 DNA: TGTGCCAGCTCCGAGTCCCGGGGGATTATTAGTTACGAGCAGTACTTC. Its protein product is CASSESRGIISYEQYF.

The gene calls are TRBV4-2 and TRBJ1-4, with TRBD1 identical over 7 bases. The germline V gene encodes CDR1 LGHNA and CDR2 YNFKEQ. The CDR3 is 14 amino acids. The ends lost 7 bases at V and 8 bases at J; junction bases unmatched: 10. DNA for the CDR3: TGTGCCAGCACCGAGACAGGGTTGGAGGAAAAACTGTTTTTT. This encodes CASTETGLEEKLFF.

The chain has TRBV19 and TRBJ1-2; tentatively, D is TRBD1 (5 bases). The V end lost 4 bases, the J end lost 8 bases, and 17 bases lay between the germline ends. The CDR3 covers 14 residues. Germline V CDR1 and CDR2: LNHDA, SQIVND (reference sequence). CDR3 protein: CASSTRQSSNGYTF. The CDR3 coding sequence is TGTGCCAGTAGTACACGACAGTCGTCTAACGGCTACACCTTC.

The V gene is TRBV6-5, the J gene TRBJ2-1, with TRBD2 matching over 8 bases. Germline V lookup: CDR1 MNHEY, CDR2 SVGAGI. This CDR3 region has 16 residues. Trimming at V came to 2 bases and at J to 3 bases, leaving 6 bases not matched to a gene. The CDR3 spells CASSYASGSLYNEQFF. The CDR3, as DNA: TGTGCCAGCAGTTACGCAAGCGGGAGCCTCTACAATGAGCAGTTCTTC.

In this sample, this clone turned up a few times. This chain links TRBV30 with TRBJ2-5; no clear D gene. Germline CDR1 GTSNPN, CDR2 SVGIG (reference sequence). This CDR3 has 11 amino acids. Trimming left V 4 bases short and J 7 bases short, with 10 bases between. The CDR3 nucleotides read TGTGCCTGGACCTATGGGCGGACCCAGTACTTC. This gives the protein CAWTYGRTQYF.

This clone has only one observation. Other DNA sequences from this sample encode an identical CDR3 as well. The chain uses TRBV30 and TRBJ2-5, with D tentatively TRBD1 (6 bases). CDR1 GTSNPN and CDR2 SVGIG come from the germline V gene (reference sequence). Trimming took off 2 bases at V and 2 bases at J, with 9 bases between the two ends. CDR3 length: 13 residues. The CDR3 loop is CAWSRGIQETQYF. CDR3 nucleotide sequence: TGTGCCTGGAGTAGGGGGATACAAGAGACCCAGTACTTC.

The rearrangement uses TRBV25-1 and TRBJ2-7; a weak D match, TRBD2 (6 bases). Germline loops: CDR1 MGHDK, CDR2 SYGVNS. Between the trimmed V and J ends, which lost 4 bases and 4 bases, there was a span of 11 bases. The CDR3 sequence is 13 residues long. The CDR3 loop is CASSGGVMYEQYF. CDR3 nucleotides: TGTGCCAGCAGTGGGGGGGTGATGTACGAGCAGTACTTC.

V gene TRBV18 combines with J gene TRBJ1-1, with 8 bases lining up with TRBD1. J lost 3 bases, V lost 6 bases, and 3 bases had no gene match. The CDR3 contains 13 residues. Looked up from germline, CDR1 is KGHSH and CDR2 is LQKENI. For the CDR3, the DNA is TGTGCCAGCTCGCTGACAGGGGACACTGAAGCTTTCTTT. This sequence encodes CASSLTGDTEAFF.

V usage is TRBV5-1 and J usage is TRBJ2-1; 8 nucleotides line up with TRBD2. The germline CDR1 and CDR2 sequences are SGHRS and YFSETQ. The length of the CDR3 is 15 residues. With 0 bases clipped from V and 9 bases from J, the junction kept 8 bases outside the gene matches. The CDR3 nucleotides read TGCGCCAGCAGCTTGGGCACTAGCGGTGGTAGTGAGCAGTTCTTC. It is translated as CASSLGTSGGSEQFF.

This clone was seen a single time. V gene TRBV9 combines with J gene TRBJ2-7; possibly TRBD2 for D (6 bases). The CDR3 loop spans 14 amino acids. Germline-derived CDR1 and CDR2 are SGDLS and YYNGEE. Trimming removed 3 bases at V and 2 bases at J, with 12 bases between. CDR3 region: CASSDGTYTYEQYF. In nucleotides, the CDR3 is TGTGCCAGCAGCGACGGGACTTATACCTACGAGCAGTACTTC. Full variable domain (missing parts from reference TRBV9 and TRBJ2-7): DSGVTQTPKHLITATGQRVTLRCSPRSGDLSVYWYQQSLDQGLQFLIQYYNGEERAKGNILERFSAQQFPDLHSELNLSSLELGDSALYFCASSDGTYTYEQYFGPGTRLTVT.

The chain employs TRBV7-6 and TRBJ2-3; the D is unclear. Germline lookup yields CDR1 SGHVS and CDR2 FNYEAQ. The CDR3 spans 15 residues. Trimming shortened V by 4 bases and J by 0 bases, and 11 bases separated the two germline ends. The CDR3, as DNA: TGTGCCAGCAGCTCCGCAGCCACTAGCACAGATACGCAGTATTTT. It is translated as CASSSAATSTDTQYF.

The chain joins TRBV4-1 to TRBJ2-5; 11 bases are shared with TRBD2. With the DNA end fitting TRBJ2-7 better, the J assignment may be wrong. This CDR3 contains 14 residues. Germline CDR1 and CDR2: MGHRA and YSYEKL. CDR3 protein: CASSLRLAGYEQYF. The CDR3 bases are TGCGCCAGCAGCCTTCGACTAGCGGGGTACGAGCAGTACTTC.

The V gene is TRBV5-1, the J gene TRBJ1-1; 7 positions agree with TRBD1. V lost 3 bases, J lost 3 bases, and 2 bases stayed unmatched. Germline assignment: CDR1 SGHRS and CDR2 YFSETQ. The CDR3 runs 13 residues. DNA of the CDR3: TGCGCCAGCAGCTCACAGGGGTACACTGAAGCTTTCTTT. Its translation: CASSSQGYTEAFF.

CDR3 DNA sequence: TGTGCCAGCAGTTTATATGGGACTAGCGGGAGGGCCCCTCGGAGCACAGATACGCAGTATTTT. Protein product: CASSLYGTSGRAPRSTDTQYF. The chain combines TRBV27 with TRBJ2-3, with 16 bases identical to TRBD2. V lost 1 base to trimming and J lost 0 bases; unmatched junction nucleotides: 10. This CDR3 is 21 amino acids long. Germline assignment: CDR1 MNHEY and CDR2 SMNVEV (reference sequence).

The rearrangement links TRBV19 to TRBJ1-5; 9 bases line up with TRBD1. CDR1 and CDR2 (germline): LNHDA, SQIVND (reference sequence). V trimming: 5 bases; J trimming: 7 bases; junction bases outside the gene matches: 9. This CDR3 has 15 amino acids. In DNA, the CDR3 is TGTGCCAGTAGTGGGGGACAGGGAAAAAGGCAGCCCCAGCATTTT. Amino acids: CASSGGQGKRQPQHF.

The rearrangement joins TRBV2 to TRBJ2-1; 9 positions match TRBD2. Germline loops: CDR1 SNHLY, CDR2 FYNNEI. Germline trimming cut 2 bases from V and 4 bases from J; bases unmatched to any gene: 3. The CDR3 extends over 15 amino acids. CDR3: CASSEQLAGYNEQFF. The CDR3 DNA follows: TGTGCCAGCAGTGAACAGCTAGCGGGGTACAATGAGCAGTTCTTC.

The V and J genes are TRBV4-1 and TRBJ2-7, with 7 bases fitting TRBD1. This CDR3 has 17 amino acids. Losses at the gene ends were 3 bases for V and 3 bases for J; bases not matched to a gene: 14. Looked up from germline, CDR1 is MGHRA and CDR2 is YSYEKL. The CDR3 nucleotides are TGCGCCAGCAGCCATGGAACCGGGACAGTGGCTTTCTACGAGCAGTACTTC. Protein sequence: CASSHGTGTVAFYEQYF.

V usage is TRBV7-9 and J usage is TRBJ2-7, with 7 bases that match TRBD2. V lost 5 bases, J lost 4 bases, and 8 bases stayed unmatched. The CDR3 is 14 amino acids. Germline loops: CDR1 SEHNR, CDR2 FQNEAQ (reference sequence). This chain's CDR3 is CASSIGLGRYEQYF. The CDR3 DNA follows: TGTGCCAGCAGCATCGGACTAGGTCGGTACGAGCAGTACTTC.

This chain connects TRBV6-5 to TRBJ1-3; a weak D match, TRBD1 (6 bases). The CDR3 is 14 residues long. From germline, CDR1 is MNHEY and CDR2 SVGAGI. V lost 7 bases and J lost 4, with 14 bases in between. The CDR3 nucleotides are TGTGCCAGCACCGAAGGGGGGAAGGGAAACACCATATATTTT. The encoded protein is CASTEGGKGNTIYF.

This clone was recorded only once. V usage is TRBV5-4 and J usage is TRBJ2-7, with no clear D. Looked up from germline, CDR1 is SGHNT and CDR2 is YYREEE (reference sequence). The CDR3 has 10 residues. Trimming pared 2 bases from V and 6 bases from J, leaving 3 bases between. The CDR3, as DNA: TGTGCCAGCAGCTTTGGCGAGCAGTACTTC. Its protein is CASSFGEQYF.

CDR3 nucleotides: TGTGCCAGCACACCGGGACGGCTCCTCTATAGCACAGATACGCAGTATTTT. This codes for CASTPGRLLYSTDTQYF. This chain links TRBV7-8 with TRBJ2-3; either TRBD1 or TRBD2 may supply D (5 bases each). Germline V gives CDR1 SGHVS, CDR2 FQNEAQ. The V end was cut by 7 bases, the J end by 0 bases, with 20 bases between. This CDR3 contains 17 residues.

This chain joins TRBV15 and TRBJ2-7, with D uncertain. V was cut by 3 bases and J by 5 bases, with 17 bases left in between. The CDR3 extends over 15 amino acids. Germline V CDR1 and CDR2: LNHNV, YYDKDF (reference sequence). CDR3 DNA sequence: TGTGCCACCAGCAGTGGAATCTGGGGTACGAACGAGCAGTACTTC. Its translation: CATSSGIWGTNEQYF.

To note about this clone: Other DNA sequences in this specimen translate into the identical CDR3. This rearrangement joins TRBV28 to TRBJ2-1; 11 bases fit TRBD2. The length of the CDR3 is 14 residues. V dropped 6 bases and J dropped 6; count of bases not matched to a gene: 4. Germline-derived CDR1 and CDR2 are MDHEN and SYDVKM. The CDR3 region has the DNA TGTGCCAGCAGCCTAGCGGGAGGTCGCAATGAGCAGTTCTTC. The encoded protein is CASSLAGGRNEQFF.

The gene calls are TRBV7-2 and TRBJ1-1; D is unresolved. The V gene lost 5 bases and the J gene lost 4 bases, with 11 bases spanning the gap. Germline V gives CDR1 SGHTA, CDR2 FQGNSA. The CDR3 has 13 residues. The CDR3 loop is CASSPYYGTEAFF. CDR3 in DNA: TGTGCCAGCAGCCCCTACTACGGCACTGAAGCTTTCTTT.